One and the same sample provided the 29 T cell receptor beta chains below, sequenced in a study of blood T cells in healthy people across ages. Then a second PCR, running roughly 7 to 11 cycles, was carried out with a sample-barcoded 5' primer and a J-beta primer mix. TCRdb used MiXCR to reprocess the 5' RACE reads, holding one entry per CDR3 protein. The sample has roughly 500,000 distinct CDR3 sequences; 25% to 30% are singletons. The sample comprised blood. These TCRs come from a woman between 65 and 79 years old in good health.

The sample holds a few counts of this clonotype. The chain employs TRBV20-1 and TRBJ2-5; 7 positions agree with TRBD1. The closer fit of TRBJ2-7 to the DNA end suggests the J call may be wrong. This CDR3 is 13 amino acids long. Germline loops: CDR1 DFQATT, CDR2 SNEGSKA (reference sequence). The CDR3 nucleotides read TGCAGTGCCGATAGGGGGCAGGGGTACGAGCAGTACTTC. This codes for CSADRGQGYEQYF.

CDR3 in amino acids: CASSLDQGTGVDHF. CDR3 in DNA: TGTGCCAGCAGTTTAGATCAGGGGACAGGAGTTGACCATTTT. The J gene is TRBJ1-5, the V gene TRBV12-3 or TRBV12-4; 8 bases align to TRBD1. This CDR3 spans 14 amino acids. Trimming took 1 base from V and 16 from J; bases not matched to a gene: 12.

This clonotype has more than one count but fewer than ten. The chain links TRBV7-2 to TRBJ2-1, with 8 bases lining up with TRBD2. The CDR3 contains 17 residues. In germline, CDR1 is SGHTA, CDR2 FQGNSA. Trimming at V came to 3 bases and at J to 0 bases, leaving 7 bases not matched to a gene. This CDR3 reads CASSLVASGYSYNEQFF. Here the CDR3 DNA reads TGTGCCAGCAGCTTGGTGGCTAGCGGGTACTCCTACAATGAGCAGTTCTTC.

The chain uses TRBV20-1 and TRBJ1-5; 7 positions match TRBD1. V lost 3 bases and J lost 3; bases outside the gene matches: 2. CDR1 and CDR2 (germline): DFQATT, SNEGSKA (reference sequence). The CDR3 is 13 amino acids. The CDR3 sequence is CSASGTDNQPQHF. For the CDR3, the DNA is TGCAGTGCTAGCGGGACAGACAATCAGCCCCAGCATTTT.

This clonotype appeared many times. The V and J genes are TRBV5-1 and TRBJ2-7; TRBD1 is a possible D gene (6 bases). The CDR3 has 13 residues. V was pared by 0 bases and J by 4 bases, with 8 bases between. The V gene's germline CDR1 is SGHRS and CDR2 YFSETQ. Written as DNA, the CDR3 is TGCGCCAGCAGCTTGGACAGGGAGTACGAGCAGTACTTC. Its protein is CASSLDREYEQYF.

This CDR3 reads CASSLDRDRDYEQYF. The CDR3 DNA reads as TGCGCCAGCAGCTTGGACCGGGACAGGGACTACGAGCAGTACTTC. The J gene is TRBJ2-7, the V gene TRBV5-1; TRBD1 aligns across 9 bases. The V gene end was trimmed by 0 bases and the J gene end by 3 bases; junction bases not matched to a gene: 4. Germline CDR1 SGHRS, CDR2 YFSETQ. This CDR3 has 15 residues.

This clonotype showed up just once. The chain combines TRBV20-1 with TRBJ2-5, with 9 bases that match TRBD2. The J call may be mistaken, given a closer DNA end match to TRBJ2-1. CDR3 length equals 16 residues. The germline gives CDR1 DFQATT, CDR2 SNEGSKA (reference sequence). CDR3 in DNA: TGCAGTGCTAGAGAGCAGCGGGGGGACTTTTACAATGAGCAGTTCTTC. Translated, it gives CSAREQRGDFYNEQFF.

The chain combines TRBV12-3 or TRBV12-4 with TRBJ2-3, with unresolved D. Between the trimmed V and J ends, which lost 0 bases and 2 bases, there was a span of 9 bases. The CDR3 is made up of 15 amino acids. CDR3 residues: CASSLALQVTDTQYF. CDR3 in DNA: TGTGCCAGCAGTTTAGCGTTGCAGGTCACAGATACGCAGTATTTT.

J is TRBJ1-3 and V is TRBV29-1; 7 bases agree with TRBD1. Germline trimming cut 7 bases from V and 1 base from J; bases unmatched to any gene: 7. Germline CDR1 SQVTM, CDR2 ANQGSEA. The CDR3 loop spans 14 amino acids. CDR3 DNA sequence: TGCAGCGCAAACACAGGGGTATCTGGAAACACCATATATTTT. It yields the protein CSANTGVSGNTIYF.

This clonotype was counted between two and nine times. CDR3 region: CASSLQLAQETQYF. CDR3 bases: TGTGCCAGCAGCTTACAGCTAGCTCAAGAGACCCAGTACTTC. The chain is built from TRBV11-3 and TRBJ2-5; D possibly corresponds to TRBD2 (5 bases). CDR1 is SGHNT, CDR2 YENEEA, per germline. The CDR3 is 14 amino acids. Trimming cost V 2 bases and J 2 bases, with 9 bases left between them.

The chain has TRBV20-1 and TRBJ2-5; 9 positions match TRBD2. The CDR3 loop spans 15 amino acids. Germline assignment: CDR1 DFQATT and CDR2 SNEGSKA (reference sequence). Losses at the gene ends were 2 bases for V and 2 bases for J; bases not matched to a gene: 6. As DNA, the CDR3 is TGCAGTGCTAGATTCGGACTAGCGATTCAAGAGACCCAGTACTTC. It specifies CSARFGLAIQETQYF.

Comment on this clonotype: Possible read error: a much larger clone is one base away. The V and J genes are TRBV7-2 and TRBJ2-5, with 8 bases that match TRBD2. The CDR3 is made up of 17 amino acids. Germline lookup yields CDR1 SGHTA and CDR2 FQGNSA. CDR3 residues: CVSSTAFAGGLQETQYF. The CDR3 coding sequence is TGTGTCAGCAGCACGGCTTTCGCGGGGGGCCTCCAAGAGACCCAGTACTTC.

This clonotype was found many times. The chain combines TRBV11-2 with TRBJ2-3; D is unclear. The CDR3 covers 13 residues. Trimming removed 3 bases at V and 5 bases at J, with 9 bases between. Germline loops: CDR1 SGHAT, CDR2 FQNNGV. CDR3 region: CASSLVLLDTQYF. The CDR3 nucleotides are TGTGCCAGCAGCTTGGTGCTCTTAGATACGCAGTATTTT.

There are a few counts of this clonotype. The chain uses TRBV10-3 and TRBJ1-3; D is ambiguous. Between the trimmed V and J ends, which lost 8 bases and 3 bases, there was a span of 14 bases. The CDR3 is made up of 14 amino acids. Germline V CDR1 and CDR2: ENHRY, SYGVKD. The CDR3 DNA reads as TGTGCCATCGGAACGAAGGCCTATGGAAACACCATATATTTT. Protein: CAIGTKAYGNTIYF.

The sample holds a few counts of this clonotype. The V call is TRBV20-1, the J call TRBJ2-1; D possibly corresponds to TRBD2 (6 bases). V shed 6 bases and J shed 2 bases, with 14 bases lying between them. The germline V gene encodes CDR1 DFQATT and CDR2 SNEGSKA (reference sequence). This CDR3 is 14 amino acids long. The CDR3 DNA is TGCAGTGCCCCCGCGGTAGCGGCCTACAATGAGCAGTTCTTC. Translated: CSAPAVAAYNEQFF.

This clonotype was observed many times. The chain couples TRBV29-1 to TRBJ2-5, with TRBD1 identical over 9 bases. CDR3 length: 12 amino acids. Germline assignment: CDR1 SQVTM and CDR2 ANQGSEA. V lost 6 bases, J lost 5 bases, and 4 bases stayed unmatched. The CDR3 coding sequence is TGCAGCGTGGGACAGGGCGGGGAGACCCAGTACTTC. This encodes CSVGQGGETQYF.

The CDR3, as DNA: TGTGCCAGCACCTCCCCGGGACAGAGCCTATATGGCTACACCTTC. Translated: CASTSPGQSLYGYTF. The chain uses TRBV7-2 and TRBJ1-2, with 7 bases fitting TRBD1. The ends lost 7 bases at V and 5 bases at J; junction bases unmatched: 13. CDR3 length: 15 residues. CDR1 SGHTA and CDR2 FQGNSA come from the germline V gene.

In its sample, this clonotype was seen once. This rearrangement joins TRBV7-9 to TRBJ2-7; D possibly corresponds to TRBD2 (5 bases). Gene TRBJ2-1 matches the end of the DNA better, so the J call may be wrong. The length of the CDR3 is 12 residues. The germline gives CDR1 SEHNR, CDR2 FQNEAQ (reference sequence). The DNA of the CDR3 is TGTGCCAGCAGCTTAATCGGGGAGGAGCAGTTCTTC. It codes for CASSLIGEEQFF.

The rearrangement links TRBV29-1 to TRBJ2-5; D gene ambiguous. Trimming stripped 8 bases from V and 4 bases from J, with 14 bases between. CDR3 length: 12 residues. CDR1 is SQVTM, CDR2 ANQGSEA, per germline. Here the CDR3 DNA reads TGCAGCATGCCTACGGGTGGAGAGACCCAGTACTTC. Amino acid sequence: CSMPTGGETQYF. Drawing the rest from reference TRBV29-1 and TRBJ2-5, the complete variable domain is SAVISQKPSRDICQRGTSLTIQCQVDSQVTMMFWYRQQPGQSLTLIATANQGSEATYESGFVIDKFPISRPNLTFSTLTVSNMSPEDSSIYLCSMPTGGETQYFGPGTRLLVL.

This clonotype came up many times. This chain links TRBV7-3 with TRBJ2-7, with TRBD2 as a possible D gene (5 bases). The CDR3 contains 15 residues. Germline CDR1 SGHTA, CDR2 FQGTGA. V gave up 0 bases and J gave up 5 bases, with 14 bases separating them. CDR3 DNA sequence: TGTGCCAGCAGCTTAACTCCGCGGGCTGCAAACGAGCAGTACTTC. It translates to CASSLTPRAANEQYF.

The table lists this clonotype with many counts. As DNA, the CDR3 is TGTGCCAGCAGCCAAGCGTTGGAACTAGCGGGGGCAGATACGCAGTATTTT. It codes for CASSQALELAGADTQYF. The gene calls are TRBV4-2 and TRBJ2-3; 11 nucleotides agree with TRBD2. The CDR3 sequence is 17 residues long. In germline, CDR1 is LGHNA, CDR2 YNFKEQ. The V and J ends lost 1 base and 4 bases, in that order; junction bases with no gene match: 7.

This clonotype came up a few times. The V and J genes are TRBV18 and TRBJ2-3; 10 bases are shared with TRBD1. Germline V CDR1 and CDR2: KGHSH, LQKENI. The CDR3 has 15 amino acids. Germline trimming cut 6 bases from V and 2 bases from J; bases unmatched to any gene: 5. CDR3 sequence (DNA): TGTGCCAGCTCGAAGGGACAGGGGAACACAGATACGCAGTATTTT. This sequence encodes CASSKGQGNTDTQYF.

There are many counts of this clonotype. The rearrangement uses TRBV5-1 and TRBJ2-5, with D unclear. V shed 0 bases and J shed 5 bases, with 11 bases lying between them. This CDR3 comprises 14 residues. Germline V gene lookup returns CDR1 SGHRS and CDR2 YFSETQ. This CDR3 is CASSLGARGETQYF. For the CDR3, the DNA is TGCGCCAGCAGCTTGGGGGCGCGCGGTGAGACCCAGTACTTC.

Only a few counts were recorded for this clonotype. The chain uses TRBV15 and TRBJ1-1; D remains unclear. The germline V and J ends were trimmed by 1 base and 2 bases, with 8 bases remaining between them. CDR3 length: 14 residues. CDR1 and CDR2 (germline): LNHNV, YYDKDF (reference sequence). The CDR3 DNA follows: TGTGCCACCAGCAGAGTATTTGGAAACACTGAAGCTTTCTTT. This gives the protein CATSRVFGNTEAFF.

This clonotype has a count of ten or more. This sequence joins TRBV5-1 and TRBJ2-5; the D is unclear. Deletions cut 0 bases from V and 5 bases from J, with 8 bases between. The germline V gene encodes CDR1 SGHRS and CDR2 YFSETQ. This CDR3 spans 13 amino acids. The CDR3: CASSLGVEETQYF. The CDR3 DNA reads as TGCGCCAGCAGCTTGGGAGTAGAGGAGACCCAGTACTTC.

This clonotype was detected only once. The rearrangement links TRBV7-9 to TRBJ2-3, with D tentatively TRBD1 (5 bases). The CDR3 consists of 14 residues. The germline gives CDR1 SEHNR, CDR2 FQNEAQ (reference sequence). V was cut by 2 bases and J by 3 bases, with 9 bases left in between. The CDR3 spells CASSLTQATDTQYF. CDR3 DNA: TGTGCCAGCAGCTTAACACAGGCGACAGATACGCAGTATTTT.

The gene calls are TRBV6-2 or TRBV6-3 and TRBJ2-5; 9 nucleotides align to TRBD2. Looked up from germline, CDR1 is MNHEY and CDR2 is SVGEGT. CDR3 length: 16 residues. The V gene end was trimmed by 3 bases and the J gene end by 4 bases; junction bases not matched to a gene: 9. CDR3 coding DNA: TGTGCCAGCAGTTATGTGGCGGGGGGGCCATCAGAGACCCAGTACTTC. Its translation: CASSYVAGGPSETQYF.

The DNA of the CDR3 is TGTGCCAGCTCCGGTATACATCATCAGCCCCAGCATTTT. This codes for CASSGIHHQPQHF. The gene calls are TRBV6-1 and TRBJ1-5; no clear D gene. Germline CDR1 MNHNS, CDR2 SASEGT. V was cut by 8 bases and J by 5 bases, with 13 bases left in between. The CDR3 consists of 13 residues.

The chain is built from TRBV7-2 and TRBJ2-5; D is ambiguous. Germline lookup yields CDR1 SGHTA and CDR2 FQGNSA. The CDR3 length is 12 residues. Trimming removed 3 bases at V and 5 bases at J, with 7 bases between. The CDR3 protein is CASSFNFETQYF. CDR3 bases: TGTGCCAGCAGCTTTAACTTTGAGACCCAGTACTTC.